This TCR beta chain stems from a study of human T cells and chemical hapten exposure (dated by TCRdb to the early 2020s). With regard to the full study: For sensitization, 2% DPC in acetone was applied to a roughly 2 cm by roughly 2 cm area of upper inner arm skin. In alopecia patients, the study followed how the peripheral blood TCR repertoire changed in vivo over primary and secondary sensitization to diphenylcyclopropenone (DPC), a hapten. Blood for TCR sequencing was provided by twenty-nine alopecia patients at one to four time points (pre-sensitization, 2, 6 and 24 weeks). The libraries were sequenced as a pool, and the TCR yield per sample differed mostly because of small variations in library volumes within the pool. Blood was sampled from patients pre-sensitization (week 0) and at 2, 6 and about 24 weeks after DPC sensitization. The patient cohort, mostly female, included alopecia areata with under or over 50% scalp involvement, alopecia totalis and alopecia universalis. Patients additionally received weekly therapeutic DPC doses to the scalp throughout the approximately 22-week study period. Patch testing was performed on the upper back with Finn chambers containing 0.01% DPC, and the patch tests were scored after 6 days according to International Contact Dermatitis Research Group standards. Beyond this particular receptor, the publication reports: Compared with pre-sensitization or healthy control sets, expanded TCRs formed significantly more large CDR3 similarity clusters, which is consistent with antigen-driven responses. Patch test score correlated positively with the number of PT1 expanded TCRs, reaching significance at thresholds 8, 16 and 32 but not at 4. DPC sensitization did not change the number of TCRs with a frequency above 1 in 1000, and there was no evidence of changes in global repertoire structure. After repeated subsampling, changes were observed in the strength of the expansion versus patch-test correlation and in the threshold at which the correlation became significant. Alopecia, a presumed autoimmune disease, was present in all patients, so the immune response of the patients might differ from that of healthy individuals.

The CDR3, from cysteine to phenylalanine, totals 15 residues. The read is trimmed to its CDR3 DNA, 45 bases read in frame from base 1. According to the germline V gene, CDR1 reads MNHEY and CDR2 reads SVGAGI. V was cut back by 8 bases and J by 0 bases, leaving a gap of 14 bases between them. This clonotype was recorded at least ten times. Its target antigen remains unknown. No base quality values were provided; no much bigger clone lies one nucleotide off. The protocol used for the library was RACE. Sequencing took place on a NextSeq 500. During library preparation, unique molecular identifiers were attached to individual cDNA molecules so that TCRs could be counted quantitatively and reproducibly. Each blood RNA sample was used to sequence both TCR alpha and TCR beta chains. Per the original workflow: The median number of TCRs per sample was approximately 96,000, ranging from roughly 20,000 to 700,000. V, J and CDR3 annotation of the TCR reads was performed with the Decombinator software suite. For PS versus PT1 abundance plots, all samples were subsampled to the same number of TCRs (28,000). TCRs were defined as expanded if absent before sensitization and observed at least eight times at the 2-week time point. The public reads were run again by TCRdb, first through fastp at Q25 and then through MiXCR, and only productive beta chains were kept. Each entry merges the rows of one CDR3 protein and shows their most common DNA and genes. These V and J calls originate from TCRdb's pipeline instead of the authors' own analysis. In this sample the table shows 370,000 or so distinct CDR3 sequences, approximately 5% of which occur a single time. Under 3% of the sample goes to the ten largest clones.

The time point tag for this specimen amounts to: patch test 1, 2 weeks after DPC sensitization. The treatment or condition label on this specimen signifies: therapeutic diphenylcyclopropenone sensitization with weekly scalp DPC. Blood at each patch-test visit was drawn before the patch test was applied. Patients were considered eligible if aged 18 to 70, diagnosed with alopecia and deemed suitable for DPC therapy, and patients were excluded if pregnant. Unfractionated whole blood was collected in Tempus Blood RNA tubes, and total RNA was extracted from that blood. The sequence came from a woman in her fifties or sixties with alopecia areata. Some clones in this sample may be carry-over from other donors' samples. Sequences were derived from whole blood, sampled in connection with sensitization to the hapten diphenylcyclopropenone (DPC). Here the chain combines TRBV6-5 and TRBJ2-1; possibly the D gene is TRBD2, per 6 matching bases. The sequenced DNA is TGTGCCAGCGCCACGGAGGGAGTCTCCTACAATGAGCAGTTCTTC. Protein translation: CASATEGVSYNEQFF.